This T cell receptor (beta chain) emerged from a study of shared clonotypes between healthy human individuals (dated by TCRdb to 2019 to 2021). With regard to the full study: The cohort comprised a couple of women and a few men aged 18 to 49 years. Per donor, three plates each were used for CD4 naive and CD4 memory, two for CD8 naive, and one for CD8 memory. To estimate repertoire size and how much clonotype sharing occurs between individuals, the study deeply sequenced the blood TCR repertoires of about five healthy adults. Different laboratories and diverse techniques were used to prepare libraries and sequence TCR repertoires, to increase sequencing depth and limit assay-specific biases. Between about 0.9 and 8.9 billion PBMCs per donor were obtained by leukapheresis. The investigation overall reported the following: Even with the large sequencing depth, rarefaction of the sorted-subset datasets indicated that sequencing was incomplete. Higher generation probabilities were observed for clonotypes shared by all four sorted-subset donors than for non-shared clonotypes. Sampling was restricted to blood, and TCR repertoires in tissues likely differ from the TCR repertoires found in blood. Larger estimated clonotype richness was generally found for naive subsets than for memory subsets. Across a handful of donors, around 5% of naive CD4, approximately 3.6% of naive CD8, 2% to 2.5% of memory CD4, and approximately 0.4% of memory CD8 clonotypes were shared. The small number of donors limited the genetic and exposure-history diversity represented. Pairwise subsampling led to the expectation that sequencing depth would affect the degree of clonotype sharing among donors.

This clone was found once. The antigen it recognizes is unknown. Base qualities are not at hand, and no much larger clone is one base apart. CD8 naive samples consisted of CD45RO-negative cells that were positively selected for CCR7, yielding a CD45RA+CCR7+ population without TemRA cells. The donors were healthy, HIV-negative adults with no recently reported acute infections or vaccinations. Every donor was a Caucasian adult living in Nashville, Tennessee, USA. Blood was collected by leukapheresis, and PBMCs were isolated by Ficoll-Histopaque density gradient centrifugation and then cryopreserved in liquid nitrogen vapor phase. Purity and quantity of every magnetically sorted T cell population were checked by analytical flow cytometry. From each sorted fraction, genomic DNA was isolated and quantified by UV absorbance on a Nanodrop 2000c. Trimming removed 6 bases from V and 0 bases from J; the gene matches leave 6 bases unexplained. CDR1 and CDR2, looked up from the germline V gene, are MNHNS and SASEGT. From its cysteine to its phenylalanine, the CDR3 spans 15 amino acids. Only the CDR3 DNA is retained, 45 bases long and in frame from the first base.

Using the deep immunoSEQ assay, multiplex PCR amplified TCR CDR3 regions from genomic DNA. For each cell subset, the extracted genomic DNA was distributed evenly across all wells of several immunoSEQ 96-well plates, and each plate served as one replicate. For sorted subsets, each replicate PCR was loaded with 200 ng genomic DNA, equivalent to 30,000 to 35,000 T cell genomes. Purified libraries were measured with a Qubit 3.0 fluorometer, size-checked on a Bioanalyzer 2100, and measured again with the KAPA Library Quantification kit. A separate single-read 150-cycle Illumina NextSeq 550 flow cell was used to sequence each immunoSEQ 96-well plate. Per the source publication's procedure: Because the immunoSEQ output included only junctional sequences and no quality scores, the filtering could not be the same as the filtering used for full-length reads. To assign V/J genes and CDR3, sequences were annotated against IMGT germline references using PyIR, a Python wrapper for IgBLAST v1.9. Reads with weak V/J assignments (E-value above 1e-6), missing CDR3, stop codons, out-of-frame junctions, or ambiguous translated residues were removed. V3J clonotypes were defined as sequences sharing an identical inferred V gene, J gene, and CDR3 amino acid sequence. The percentage overlap between two repertoires was calculated by dividing the number of shared unique clonotypes by the size of the smaller repertoire. RTK rarefaction, the Chao1 estimator, and Recon v2.1 estimates of unobserved clonotypes were used to assess repertoire richness. Generation probabilities were computed with OLGA for all TCRbeta clonotypes obtained by the gDNA method from several donors. Imported from immuneACCESS, the table was reduced by TCRdb to in-frame sequences with V and J called. These copies leave out some clones; in studies compared against another copy, an unresolved V gene accounts for under half, and the cause of the remainder is not known. D and trimming come from the DNA, and the V and J calls and clone size come from that table. For this sample there are about 2,100,000 clones; roughly 91% appear just once. The top ten hold 1.5% to 2% of the sample.

Sequencing input: naive CD8+ T cells from PBMCs. In the paper's terms, the cell subset or site label means: CD45RA+CCR7+. The TCR comes from a man younger than 35 in good health. Some clones in this sample may be carry-over from other donors' samples. The receptor chain draws on TRBV6-1 and TRBJ2-7, with TRBD2 matching 9 junction bases. This receptor has the CDR3 CASRVSGRSSYEQYF. In nucleotide form, the sequence is TGTGCCAGCAGAGTTAGCGGGAGAAGCTCCTACGAGCAGTACTTC.